One TCR beta chain is described in this entry. Trimming stripped 4 bases from V and 0 bases from J, with 7 bases between. The CDR3 is 14 residues long. CDR1 SEHNR and CDR2 FQNEAQ come from the germline V gene (reference sequence). The repertoire was sequenced with immunoSEQ multiplex PCR; TCRdb's copy has only in-frame clones and lacks some. The table lists 95,000 to 150,000 clones, roughly 70% of them singletons. The sample comes from a study of blood T cell repertoires in COVID-19. This sequence originates from a human donor with acute or convalescent COVID-19. The donor label of this sample is uncertain. This chain uses TRBV7-9 with TRBJ1-5, with D unresolved. Input material: peripheral blood. DNA of the CDR3: TGTGCCAGCAGCTCCCACGGTAGCAATCAGCCCCAGCATTTT. Translated, it gives CASSSHGSNQPQHF. Variable domain in full (rest from reference TRBV7-9 and TRBJ1-5): DTGVSQNPRHKITKRGQNVTFRCDPISEHNRLYWYRQTLGQGPEFLTYFQNEAQLEKSRLLSDRFSAERPKGSFSTLEIQRTEQGDSAMYLCASSSHGSNQPQHFGDGTRLSIL.